Below, 21 T cell receptor beta chains from the same sample are listed, as sequenced in a study of T cells after posttransplantation cyclophosphamide. Clones were read by immunoSEQ multiplex PCR, and TCRdb kept only the in-frame ones, dropping some. The repertoire consists of some 37,000 clones, none detected only once. The sequenced sample consisted of PBMCs. The receptors derive from a girl between 5 and 17 years old in good health, CMV-negative, and a related stem cell transplant donor.

Ten or more counts support this clone. The J gene is TRBJ1-1, the V gene TRBV10-3, with D tentatively TRBD1 (5 bases). Germline loops: CDR1 ENHRY, CDR2 SYGVKD. The CDR3 totals 13 residues. The V end was cut by 5 bases, the J end by 5 bases, with 12 bases between. The CDR3 sequence: CAISRTQGTEAFF. CDR3 DNA sequence: TGTGCCATCAGTCGAACGCAGGGAACTGAAGCTTTCTTT.

In its sample, this clone was seen many times. CDR3 amino acids: CASSLREVSDEQFF. In DNA, the CDR3 is TGTGCCAGCAGCCTCCGGGAGGTTAGCGATGAGCAGTTCTTC. The chain combines TRBV5-4 with TRBJ2-1; TRBD2 agrees at 7 bases. The CDR3 runs 14 residues. Looked up from germline, CDR1 is SGHNT and CDR2 is YYREEE (reference sequence). Trimming took 4 bases from V and 8 from J; bases not matched to a gene: 9. Full variable domain (missing parts from reference TRBV5-4 and TRBJ2-1): ETGVTQSPTHLIKTRGQQVTLRCSSQSGHNTVSWYQQALGQGPQFIFQYYREEENGRGNFPPRFSGLQFPNYSSELNVNALELDDSALYLCASSLREVSDEQFFGPGTRLTVL.

This clone was seen a handful of times. The rearrangement joins TRBV9 to TRBJ1-2; 9 bases fit TRBD1. Trimming at V came to 4 bases and at J to 8 bases, leaving 9 bases not matched to a gene. Germline CDR1 and CDR2: SGDLS and YYNGEE. This CDR3 has 14 residues. The CDR3 DNA is TGTGCCAGCAGCATCTCACAGGGGGCGGAAGGCTACACCTTC. This gives the protein CASSISQGAEGYTF.

This clone was counted at least ten times. Other DNA sequences of this sample code for an identical CDR3. This rearrangement joins TRBV5-1 to TRBJ2-4; perhaps TRBD1 as D (6 bases). V dropped 4 bases and J dropped 7 bases, with 21 bases sitting between them. This CDR3 has 16 amino acids. CDR1 SGHRS and CDR2 YFSETQ come from the germline V gene. The CDR3 reads CASSPIDVARGNIQYF. As DNA, the CDR3 is TGCGCCAGCAGCCCCATCGATGTTGCCAGGGGTAACATTCAGTACTTC.

The V gene is TRBV7-9, the J gene TRBJ2-1; 9 nucleotides match TRBD1. This CDR3 has 14 residues. V was pared by 11 bases and J by 3 bases, with 8 bases of the junction left unmatched. From germline, CDR1 is SEHNR and CDR2 FQNEAQ (reference sequence). The CDR3 DNA reads as TGTGCCGGATCCGGGACAGGGTACTACAATGAGCAGTTCTTC. This encodes CAGSGTGYYNEQFF.

Many counts were recorded for this clone. CDR3: CAISLAGGPGYQETQYF. The CDR3 DNA reads TGTGCCATCAGTCTAGCGGGGGGGCCCGGGTACCAAGAGACCCAGTACTTC. The chain carries TRBV10-3 and TRBJ2-5, with 12 bases matching TRBD2. The CDR3 covers 17 residues. Trimming took 5 bases from V and 0 from J; bases not matched to a gene: 7. Per germline, CDR1 ENHRY and CDR2 SYGVKD.

This clone showed up just a few times. This chain connects TRBV6-1 to TRBJ2-5, with unresolved D. The last part of the DNA fits TRBJ2-7 better; the J call may be wrong. The CDR3 is 15 amino acids. The germline V gene encodes CDR1 MNHNS and CDR2 SASEGT. The CDR3 DNA sequence: TGTGCCAGCAGTGAATTTGGTCGGGTATCCTACGAGCAGTACTTC. It yields the protein CASSEFGRVSYEQYF.

The sample holds many counts of this clone. The chain carries TRBV6-6 and TRBJ1-1; D is possibly TRBD1 (5 bases). V was pared by 2 bases and J by 6 bases, with 13 bases between. The germline CDR1 and CDR2 sequences are MNHNY and SVGAGI (reference sequence). This CDR3 is 14 amino acids long. CDR3 DNA: TGTGCCAGCAGTTACGGGGGGGTGTCAGCTGAAGCTTTCTTT. The encoded protein is CASSYGGVSAEAFF.

The rearrangement links TRBV5-1 to TRBJ2-3; TRBD2 matches 9 bases. This CDR3 comprises 16 residues. The V gene's germline CDR1 is SGHRS and CDR2 YFSETQ. Losses at the gene ends were 0 bases for V and 1 base for J; bases not matched to a gene: 3. CDR3 DNA: TGCGCCAGCAGCTTGGTGATAGCGGGGGGCACAGATACGCAGTATTTT. Its translation is CASSLVIAGGTDTQYF.

Only a few counts were recorded for this clone. The V call is TRBV25-1, the J call TRBJ1-2; 11 bases are shared with TRBD1. Germline V gene lookup returns CDR1 MGHDK and CDR2 SYGVNS. J gave up 3 bases and V 5 bases, and 2 bases lay outside the gene matches. This CDR3 region has 14 residues. Here the CDR3 DNA reads TGTGCCAGCAGTTGGACAGGGGGCGACTATGGCTACACCTTC. Translated, it gives CASSWTGGDYGYTF.

This clone appeared many times. The genes are TRBV7-8 and TRBJ2-7; D is possibly TRBD2 (5 bases). Trimming shortened V by 4 bases and J by 5 bases, and 15 bases separated the two germline ends. The germline gives CDR1 SGHVS, CDR2 FQNEAQ. CDR3 length: 14 amino acids. Here the CDR3 reads CASSSSSAGDEQYF. CDR3 bases: TGTGCCAGCAGCTCGTCCTCCGCCGGGGACGAGCAGTACTTC. The entire variable domain, with the rest obtained from reference TRBV7-8 and TRBJ2-7, is as follows: GAGVSQSPRYKVAKRGQDVALRCDPISGHVSLFWYQQALGQGPEFLTYFQNEAQLDKSGLPSDRFFAERPEGSVSTLKIQRTQQEDSAVYLCASSSSSAGDEQYFGPGTRLTVT.

This clone was seen at least ten times. V usage is TRBV19 and J usage is TRBJ1-2; the D is unclear. Germline CDR1 reads LNHDA; CDR2 reads SQIVND (reference sequence). The CDR3 loop spans 11 amino acids. Trimming shortened V by 5 bases and J by 8 bases, and 9 bases separated the two germline ends. The CDR3: CASSLTWGYTF. The CDR3 nucleotides are TGTGCCAGTAGTTTGACATGGGGCTACACCTTC.

V usage is TRBV6-1 and J usage is TRBJ1-2; D is perhaps TRBD1 (6 bases). V was clipped by 1 base and J by 4 bases, with 10 bases between them. This CDR3 comprises 14 residues. Germline lookup yields CDR1 MNHNS and CDR2 SASEGT. The CDR3 loop reads CASSEGTASYGYTF. The CDR3 nucleotides are TGTGCCAGCAGTGAAGGGACAGCCAGCTATGGCTACACCTTC.

This chain connects TRBV13 to TRBJ1-4, with D unresolved. This CDR3 spans 15 amino acids. V was shortened by 0 bases and J by 8 bases, with 13 bases between the two germline ends. Germline loops: CDR1 PRHDT, CDR2 FYEKMQ (reference sequence). The CDR3 protein is CASSLGAAWSEKLFF. The DNA of the CDR3 is TGTGCCAGCAGCTTAGGGGCGGCATGGTCCGAAAAACTGTTTTTT.

The rearrangement joins TRBV2 to TRBJ2-7; 9 bases map to TRBD1. V shed 10 bases, J shed 2 bases, and the junction held 15 bases outside the gene matches. The germline V gene encodes CDR1 SNHLY and CDR2 FYNNEI. CDR3 length: 16 amino acids. CDR3: CATDTTGTGRPYEQYF. As DNA, the CDR3 is TGTGCCACCGATACAACCGGGACAGGGCGTCCCTACGAGCAGTACTTC.

The chain recombines TRBV5-1 with TRBJ2-5; 8 positions agree with TRBD1. The J call may not be correct, given that the DNA end is closer to TRBJ2-7. The germline CDR1 and CDR2 sequences are SGHRS and YFSETQ. The CDR3 extends over 14 amino acids. CDR3 amino acids: CASSLVGQDYEQYF. CDR3 nucleotides: TGCGCCAGCAGCTTGGTGGGACAGGACTACGAGCAGTACTTC.

This rearrangement joins TRBV25-1 to TRBJ2-1; 8 bases align to TRBD2. Germline CDR1 reads MGHDK; CDR2 reads SYGVNS. V dropped 5 bases and J dropped 6; count of bases not matched to a gene: 6. The CDR3 extends over 14 amino acids. CDR3 DNA sequence: TGTGCCAGCAGTACACGGGGGGGGCTCAATGAGCAGTTCTTC. It codes for CASSTRGGLNEQFF.

This clone was counted many times. V gene TRBV19 combines with J gene TRBJ2-1, with TRBD1 matching over 10 bases. From germline, CDR1 is LNHDA and CDR2 SQIVND (reference sequence). The CDR3 contains 14 residues. Losses at the gene ends were 10 bases for V and 4 bases for J; bases not matched to a gene: 7. The CDR3 here is CATRRDRGYNEQFF. The CDR3 DNA sequence: TGTGCCACCCGCCGGGACAGGGGATACAATGAGCAGTTCTTC.

This clone was counted a few times. The chain recombines TRBV6-5 with TRBJ2-5; weak D call: TRBD1 (6 bases). The end of the DNA fits TRBJ2-7 better, so the J call may be wrong. The CDR3 is 13 residues long. Germline V gene data show CDR1 as MNHEY and CDR2 as SVGAGI. CDR3 DNA: TGTGCCAGCAGAGGACAGCGGTACTACGAGCAGTACTTC. Translated: CASRGQRYYEQYF.

There are a few counts of this clone. The V and J genes are TRBV4-1 and TRBJ1-2, with D possibly being TRBD1 (5 bases). The V end lost 1 base, the J end lost 4 bases, and 25 bases lay between the germline ends. The germline gives CDR1 MGHRA, CDR2 YSYEKL. CDR3 length: 19 amino acids. The CDR3: CASSQGARGTHLGTYGYTF. In nucleotides, the CDR3 is TGCGCCAGCAGCCAAGGAGCCCGGGGGACGCATCTAGGGACCTATGGCTACACCTTC.

This clone was detected ten times or more. This sequence joins TRBV29-1 and TRBJ2-2; 10 positions match TRBD2. The J segment lost 0 bases and the V segment lost 5 bases, leaving 3 bases of the junction unmatched. Germline V CDR1 and CDR2: SQVTM, ANQGSEA. This CDR3 contains 15 residues. The CDR3 bases are TGCAGCGTTCCTAGCGGGGGAACGAACACCGGGGAGCTGTTTTTT. Translating it yields CSVPSGGTNTGELFF.